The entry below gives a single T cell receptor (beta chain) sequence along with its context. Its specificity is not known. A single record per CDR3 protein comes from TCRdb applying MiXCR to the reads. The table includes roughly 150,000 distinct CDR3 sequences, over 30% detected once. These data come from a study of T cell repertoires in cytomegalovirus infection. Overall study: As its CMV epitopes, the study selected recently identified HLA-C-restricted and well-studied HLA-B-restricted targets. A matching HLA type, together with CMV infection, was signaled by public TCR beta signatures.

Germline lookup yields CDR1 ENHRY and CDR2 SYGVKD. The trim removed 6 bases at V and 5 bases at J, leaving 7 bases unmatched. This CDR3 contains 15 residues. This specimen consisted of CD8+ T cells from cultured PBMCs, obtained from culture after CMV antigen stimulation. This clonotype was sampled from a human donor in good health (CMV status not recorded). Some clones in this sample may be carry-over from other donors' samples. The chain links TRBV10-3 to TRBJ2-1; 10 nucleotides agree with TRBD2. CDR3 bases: TGTGCCATCAGGGGCCTAGCGGGGGAAAACAATGAGCAGTTCTTC. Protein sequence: CAIRGLAGENNEQFF.